A single sample gave rise to the 19 T cell receptor beta chains below, sequenced in a study of cytomegalovirus exposure and HLA in healthy donors (dated by TCRdb to about 2017). Libraries were made using the immunoSEQ multiplex PCR assay. For the multiplex PCR, a mixture combining 60 forward primers for TCR Vbeta segments and 13 reverse primers for TCR Jbeta segments was used. The source is immuneACCESS, and TCRdb retained only in-frame sequences with V and J called. Part of the clones is not carried over; for the studies checked, unresolved V genes explain less than half of this, and the remainder is unexplained. The sample table shows 80,000 to 100,000 clones, and roughly 81% are seen once. The ten largest clones capture roughly 1.4% of the sample. The source material was PBMCs. Receptors were obtained from a man aged 40-55 years in good health and CMV-seronegative.

This chain uses TRBV5-6 with TRBJ2-1; 12 nucleotides match TRBD2. V shed 4 bases and J 7 bases; nucleotides not matched to a gene: 15. CDR1 is SGHDT, CDR2 YYEEEE, per germline. The CDR3 covers 18 residues. The CDR3 DNA is TGTGCCAGCAGCCAGACTAGCGGGGGACCCAATCGGTGGAATGAGCAGTTCTTC. It translates to CASSQTSGGPNRWNEQFF.

This rearrangement joins TRBV10-2 to TRBJ1-1; 11 nucleotides agree with TRBD1. The V segment lost 7 bases and the J segment 4 bases; nucleotides outside the gene matches: 14. There are 17 residues in the CDR3. Per germline, CDR1 WSHSY and CDR2 SAAADI. The CDR3 reads CASTHDGTGTGGTEAFF. In DNA form, the CDR3 reads TGCGCCAGCACTCATGATGGGACCGGGACAGGGGGCACTGAAGCTTTCTTT.

This chain links TRBV5-5 with TRBJ1-5; TRBD1 aligns across 10 bases. The germline CDR1 and CDR2 sequences are SGHKS and YYEKEE (reference sequence). This CDR3 is 16 amino acids long. V was pared by 4 bases and J by 0 bases, with 4 bases of the junction left unmatched. The chain's CDR3 is CASSPGTGDSNQPQHF. The CDR3, as DNA: TGTGCCAGCAGCCCTGGGACAGGGGATAGCAATCAGCCCCAGCATTTT. The full variable domain, completed using reference TRBV5-5 and TRBJ1-5, is DAGVTQSPTHLIKTRGQQVTLRCSPISGHKSVSWYQQVLGQGPQFIFQYYEKEERGRGNFPDRFSARQFPNYSSELNVNALLLGDSALYLCASSPGTGDSNQPQHFGDGTRLSIL.

The chain couples TRBV6-5 to TRBJ2-6, with a weak D call TRBD2 (5 bases). The CDR3 extends over 15 amino acids. V was cut by 8 bases and J by 0 bases, with 11 bases left in between. CDR1 is MNHEY, CDR2 SVGAGI, per germline. The chain's CDR3 is CASLDWGSGANVLTF. The CDR3 coding sequence is TGTGCCAGCCTGGACTGGGGCTCTGGGGCCAACGTCCTGACTTTC.

The rearrangement links TRBV28 to TRBJ1-2, with D unresolved. CDR3 length: 12 amino acids. The germline gives CDR1 MDHEN, CDR2 SYDVKM. Between the trimmed V and J ends, which lost 8 bases and 4 bases, there was a span of 11 bases. The CDR3 bases are TGTGCCAGCGCGGGGAGTCCCTATGGCTACACCTTC. Protein product: CASAGSPYGYTF.

This chain uses TRBV5-1 with TRBJ2-5, with D perhaps matching TRBD2 (6 bases). Trimming left V 0 bases short and J 2 bases short, with 14 bases between. The CDR3 is 16 amino acids. Germline CDR1 and CDR2: SGHRS and YFSETQ. The CDR3 DNA sequence: TGCGCCAGCAGCTTGGGATGGCGACTAGGACAAGAGACCCAGTACTTC. Translated, it gives CASSLGWRLGQETQYF.

The gene calls are TRBV9 and TRBJ2-1, with TRBD2 as a possible D gene (5 bases). V dropped 0 bases and J dropped 8 bases, with 9 bases sitting between them. The CDR3 totals 13 residues. Germline lookup yields CDR1 SGDLS and CDR2 YYNGEE. As DNA, the CDR3 is TGTGCCAGCAGCGTAGATTTCGGGGATGAGCAGTTCTTC. Protein: CASSVDFGDEQFF.

V usage is TRBV19 and J usage is TRBJ1-5, with 7 bases lining up with TRBD1. In germline, CDR1 is LNHDA, CDR2 SQIVND (reference sequence). Trimming removed 7 bases from V and 2 bases from J; junction bases left unmatched: 11. The CDR3 spans 16 residues. The CDR3 nucleotides read TGTGCCAGTAACCCCTGGAGGGGGCGCGGCAATCAGCCCCAGCATTTT. Translation: CASNPWRGRGNQPQHF.

This clone was seen only a few times. J is TRBJ1-1 and V is TRBV2; D possibly corresponds to TRBD1 (5 bases). CDR1 is SNHLY and CDR2 is FYNNEI in the germline V gene. V was cut by 8 bases and J by 8 bases, with 9 bases left in between. This CDR3 contains 10 residues. This CDR3 is CASAGREAFF. For the CDR3, the DNA is TGTGCCAGCGCAGGGCGGGAAGCTTTCTTT. The full variable domain, completed using reference TRBV2 and TRBJ1-1, is EPEVTQTPSHQVTQMGQEVILRCVPISNHLYFYWYRQILGQKVEFLVSFYNNEISEKSEIFDDQFSVERPDGSNFTLKIRSTKLEDSAMYFCASAGREAFFGQGTRLTVV.

The rearrangement joins TRBV5-1 to TRBJ1-1; the D gene is possibly TRBD1 (6 bases). The CDR3 has 14 amino acids. The germline CDR1 and CDR2 sequences are SGHRS and YFSETQ. V was clipped by 3 bases and J by 2 bases, with 11 bases between them. CDR3 nucleotide sequence: TGCGCCAGCAGCTGGGACACCAAAAACACTGAAGCTTTCTTT. It yields the protein CASSWDTKNTEAFF.

The gene calls are TRBV7-2 and TRBJ1-6; D unclear. The length of the CDR3 is 14 residues. CDR1 and CDR2 from the germline V gene are SGHTA and FQGNSA. The V end lost 7 bases, the J end lost 6 bases, and 13 bases lay between the germline ends. The CDR3 sequence: CASNLSSRNSPLHF. The CDR3 coding sequence is TGTGCCAGCAACTTGTCCAGTCGTAATTCACCCCTCCACTTT.

V and J are TRBV2 and TRBJ1-6; a weak D match, TRBD1 (5 bases). CDR1 and CDR2 from the germline V gene are SNHLY and FYNNEI. V lost 11 bases to trimming and J lost 6 bases, with 14 bases between them. The CDR3 covers 13 residues. CDR3 sequence: CALTEGTNSPLHF. The CDR3, as DNA: TGTGCCCTTACGGAGGGGACTAATTCACCCCTCCACTTT.

V and J are TRBV5-6 and TRBJ1-2; perhaps TRBD1 as D (6 bases). There are 18 residues in the CDR3. Trimming stripped 2 bases from V and 0 bases from J, with 20 bases between. Germline lookup yields CDR1 SGHDT and CDR2 YYEEEE. The CDR3 region has the DNA TGTGCCAGCAGCTTTACACAGGGAAGGGCAGTCGCTAACTATGGCTACACCTTC. Its translation is CASSFTQGRAVANYGYTF.

This clone was seen only once. The chain uses TRBV4-3 and TRBJ1-2; 10 bases agree with TRBD1. Trimming removed 4 bases from V and 5 bases from J; junction bases left unmatched: 4. CDR3 length: 14 amino acids. Per the germline V gene, CDR1 is LGHNA and CDR2 is YSLEER. The CDR3: CASSPGTGEYGYTF. The CDR3 nucleotides are TGCGCCAGCAGCCCCGGGACAGGGGAGTATGGCTACACCTTC.

The rearrangement links TRBV19 to TRBJ2-1; D is possibly TRBD1 (6 bases). The CDR3 runs to 16 residues. With 1 base removed from V and 4 bases from J, the gap between germline ends came to 14 bases. CDR1 is LNHDA and CDR2 is SQIVND in the germline V gene (reference sequence). CDR3 residues: CASSIASGTLYNEQFF. The CDR3 nucleotides are TGTGCCAGTAGTATAGCGTCGGGGACACTTTACAATGAGCAGTTCTTC.

In its sample, this clone ranks as medium-sized. The chain uses TRBV7-9 and TRBJ1-2, with D possibly matching TRBD1 (5 bases). Germline CDR1 is SEHNR and CDR2 is FQNEAQ (reference sequence). The CDR3 covers 14 residues. Trimming shortened V by 5 bases and J by 0 bases, and 10 bases separated the two germline ends. The CDR3 DNA follows: TGTGCCAGCAGCACAGGTACCTCTAACTATGGCTACACCTTC. Translating it yields CASSTGTSNYGYTF.

This chain connects TRBV6-5 to TRBJ1-5; TRBD1 aligns across 9 bases. This CDR3 contains 15 residues. Unmatched junction bases numbered 2, after V lost 5 bases and J lost 0 bases. Germline V gene data show CDR1 as MNHEY and CDR2 as SVGAGI. CDR3 sequence (DNA): TGTGCCAGCAGTGGGGACAGGGATAGCAATCAGCCCCAGCATTTT. Amino acids: CASSGDRDSNQPQHF.

There are a few counts of this clone. This chain connects TRBV5-4 to TRBJ1-6, with D possibly being TRBD1 (5 bases). The CDR3 extends over 16 amino acids. With 4 bases removed from V and 0 bases from J, the gap between germline ends came to 11 bases. Looked up from germline, CDR1 is SGHNT and CDR2 is YYREEE (reference sequence). DNA of the CDR3: TGTGCCAGCAGCGGGGGGGTTAGCTCCTATAATTCACCCCTCCACTTT. It yields the protein CASSGGVSSYNSPLHF.

V and J are TRBV5-1 and TRBJ2-3; no clear D. V was clipped by 2 bases and J by 5 bases, with 3 bases between them. Germline values: CDR1 SGHRS, CDR2 YFSETQ. The CDR3 contains 11 residues. Written as DNA, the CDR3 is TGCGCCAGCAGCTTTAGAGATACGCAGTATTTT. It translates to CASSFRDTQYF. Using reference TRBV5-1 and TRBJ2-3 for the parts outside the CDR3, the full variable domain is KAGVTQTPRYLIKTRGQQVTLSCSPISGHRSVSWYQQTPGQGLQFLFEYFSETQRNKGNFPGRFSGRQFSNSRSEMNVSTLELGDSALYLCASSFRDTQYFGPGTRLTVL.